The clone carrying this TCR beta chain was picked up a small number of times. The antigen is not known. Trimming took 2 bases from V and 5 from J; bases not matched to a gene: 6. Per the germline V gene, CDR1 is DFQATT and CDR2 is SNEGSKA (reference sequence). The CDR3 is made up of 13 amino acids. The sample belongs to a study of CD8 T cells in ankylosing spondylitis. Libraries of TCR beta came from quantitative 5'-RACE with molecular barcodes. TCRdb redid the calling of the 5' RACE reads with MiXCR, one entry per CDR3 protein. The sample has 200,000 or so distinct CDR3 sequences, 25% to 30% seen once. Overall study findings and caveats: Disease-linked clones had a CD8+ phenotype and relatively low frequency in peripheral blood.

The TCR sequence derives from a male donor with ankylosing spondylitis or in good health (not recorded which). The material sequenced was blood, either unsorted or a sorted T cell fraction (not recorded which). The chain has TRBV20-1 and TRBJ2-7; 7 bases are a match to TRBD2. CDR3 loop: CSARRGRGNEQYF. The CDR3 nucleotides are TGCAGTGCTAGACGAGGGAGGGGAAACGAGCAGTACTTC.